This T cell receptor beta chain originates from a study of T cell repertoires in cytomegalovirus infection. There are 13 residues in the CDR3. Germline V gives CDR1 LNHDA, CDR2 SQIVND (reference sequence). V lost 9 bases, J lost 3 bases, and 14 bases lay in between. This clonotype occurred many times. TCRdb independently ran MiXCR on the reads; one entry per CDR3 protein. The sample lists approximately 500,000 distinct CDR3 sequences, about 11% occurring once. Sequences were obtained from PBMCs. The J gene is TRBJ1-1, the V gene TRBV19; D unresolved. The receptor's source is a human donor in good health (CMV status not recorded). Some clones in this sample may be carry-over from other donors' samples. This CDR3 is CASTPRQDTEAFF. DNA for the CDR3: TGTGCCAGCACCCCTCGGCAGGACACTGAAGCTTTCTTT.